This TCR beta chain derives from a study of response to subunit inactivated influenza vaccine. Trimming took off 0 bases at V and 7 bases at J, with 7 bases between the two ends. The CDR3 totals 13 residues. CDR1 is MNHEY, CDR2 SVGEGT, per germline. A single record per CDR3 protein comes from TCRdb applying MiXCR to the RT-PCR reads. Of 150,000 to 200,000 distinct CDR3 sequences listed, nearly 9.5% are singletons. This clonotype was seen a handful of times. This clonotype was obtained from a man in his forties or fifties who received an inactivated influenza vaccine. The V and J genes are TRBV6-2 or TRBV6-3 and TRBJ2-4, with D unresolved. Sequenced material: non-naive T cells sorted from PBMCs, taken on the day of vaccination. CDR3: CASSYSDSNIQYF. The CDR3 nucleotides are TGTGCCAGCAGTTACTCGGATTCGAACATTCAGTACTTC.